This TCR beta chain was recorded in a study of cytomegalovirus exposure and HLA in healthy donors. Across the whole study: The roughly 130 validation repertoires used the same platform as the approximately 620 first-cohort repertoires (as reported by a later analysis).

Study conclusions and caveats: Reported results showed that the classifier diagnosed cytomegalovirus status with high specificity and sensitivity. The study flagged fewer than 200 TCR beta chains as cytomegalovirus-associated.

With 8 bases removed from V and 6 bases from J, the gap between germline ends came to 25 bases. This CDR3 has 17 residues. Germline V gene lookup returns CDR1 SEHNR and CDR2 FQNEAQ (reference sequence). Only in-frame clones appear in the TCRdb table, and some are missing; sequencing was by immunoSEQ multiplex PCR. The sample yields around 260,000 clones, around 90% seen once. A word on this clone: The antigen is unknown.

The rearrangement links TRBV7-9 to TRBJ2-2; no definite D call. This receptor was identified in a woman between 25 and 40 years old in good health and CMV-seronegative. The sequenced sample was PBMCs. CDR3 region: CASGHPRMLVFAGELFF. The CDR3 DNA sequence: TGTGCCAGCGGCCACCCTCGGATGTTAGTATTTGCCGGGGAGCTGTTTTTT.